This TCR beta chain was documented in a study of blood T cells in healthy people across ages (dated by TCRdb to between 2014 and 2017). With regard to the full study: In model experiments, template switching captured roughly one uniquely barcoded TCR beta cDNA molecule for every two T cells. For two donors (one aged 18 to 30 and one aged 80 or older), the study analyzed two additional independent replicas of 1 million unique cDNA reads from the same blood draw. To avoid experimental bias, donors of different ages were distributed randomly across sequencing lanes. Four age groups were formed from the donors: young (average approximately 15 years), middle-aged (approximately 40), aged (roughly 58) and long-lived (82). To track age-related changes in TCR beta repertoire diversity, the study relied on deep sequencing normalized with unique cDNA molecular identifiers.

This clonotype was found once. Which antigen it targets is not known. The record has no base qualities; no much larger clone is one base away. A single read makes a weak case. The donors were roughly 39 Caucasian individuals from Russia, aged roughly 6 to 100 years, who were systemically healthy. Each donor gave approximately 9.4 milliliters of peripheral blood, drawn into EDTA-treated Vacutainer tubes. PBMCs were isolated by Ficoll-Paque density-gradient centrifugation, with at least 6.5 million obtained per sample. Trizol reagent was used to extract total RNA from the PBMCs, yielding at least 5.5 micrograms per sample. Naive CD45RAhigh/CD27high T cell percentages were measured by flow cytometry on a PBMC aliquot from every donor. Overall results and qualifications from the work: Estimates of total diversity based on one million sequenced T cells were regarded as lower bounds and as underestimates. Compared with the aged group, more naive CD4+ T cells, fewer expanded clones and increased TCR diversity were shown by the long-lived group, suggesting age selection. Because profiling used bulk unsorted PBMCs, naive and antigen-experienced compartments could not be compared conclusively. Because donor CMV infection status was unknown, age-related changes in expanded clonotypes were potentially confounded. Observed TCR beta diversity per million T cells fell roughly linearly with age, and a significant reduction was already apparent by age roughly 41. A strong correlation was found between observed TCR beta diversity and the percentage of naive T cells measured by flow cytometry.

The CDR3 numbers 15 residues from cysteine through phenylalanine. Kept here is only the CDR3 DNA, which spans 45 bases and is read in frame from base 1. V lost 7 bases and J lost 2 bases; the stretch between them is 17 bases long. From the germline V gene, CDR1 is SGHRS and CDR2 is YFSETQ. Library creation used 5' RACE. Sequenced using an Illumina HiSeq 2500. A second PCR of about 6 to 12 cycles was run with a J-beta primer mix and a sample-barcoded 5' primer. A template-switch 5' adaptor carrying 12 random nucleotides introduced a unique molecular identifier onto each TCR beta cDNA molecule. Each sample yielded at least 2.5 million CDR3-containing paired-end reads. The Mint cDNA synthesis kit, primed by a TRBC-specific oligonucleotide, was used to synthesize first-strand cDNA from all RNA. Following uracil-DNA glycosylase treatment, a first 18-cycle PCR with universal primers M1SS and BC2_uni_R was performed on all cDNA. The original methods were these. Each sample was normalized by randomly selecting 1 million high-quality reads, each carrying a distinct molecular identifier. Instead of being binned into consensus sequences, reads that shared molecular identifiers were thrown out. MiTCR, set to a Q25 quality threshold and the strictest error-elimination algorithm, was used for CDR3 identification, clonotype clustering and error correction. A nonparametric unseen species model using Euler transformation provided a lower-bound estimate of total TCR beta diversity. Clones were called with MiXCR by TCRdb after fastp trimmed the public reads at Q25, and only in-frame beta chains were retained. Every distinct CDR3 protein forms one entry, paired with its most common genes and DNA. The V and J calls here are based on TCRdb, not the publication. This sample gives about 670,000 distinct CDR3 sequences in total; over 40% of them show up just once. The biggest ten clones account for about 14% of the sample.

This TCR derives from an elderly woman in good health. The rearranged segments are TRBV5-1 and TRBJ2-3; TRBD2 is a weak D gene call, 6 bases matching. The source material was blood. CDR3 reads: CASGTAGSPTDTQYF. The DNA sequence is given as TGCGCCAGCGGAACTGCGGGGTCCCCCACAGATACGCAGTATTTT. When the CDR3 is completed using the reference TRBV5-1 and TRBJ2-3 genes on either side, the full variable domain is KAGVTQTPRYLIKTRGQQVTLSCSPISGHRSVSWYQQTPGQGLQFLFEYFSETQRNKGNFPGRFSGRQFSNSRSEMNVSTLELGDSALYLCASGTAGSPTDTQYFGPGTRLTVL.